This TCR beta chain was profiled in a study of PD-L1 blockade in urothelial cancer (dated by TCRdb to about 2017). For the study in its entirety: Every patient began therapy in the mid-2010s and was given atezolizumab 1,200 mg intravenously every 3 weeks. About 85% of the roughly 29 patients were males with bladder-origin urothelial cancer, and about 60% of the 29 reported a prior smoking history. An ECOG performance status of 0 or 1 was recorded for the patients, and 0 to 3 prior chemotherapy regimens had been received by the patients. Blood samples were analyzed at two time points: 3 weeks after treatment start (second dose) and 6 weeks after treatment start. Blood samples gave median yields of roughly 150,000 T cells and 82,636 unique TCRs, along with a median clonality of around 0.075. Somatic, immune and clinical correlates of response to PD-L1 blockade with atezolizumab in urothelial cancer were the focus of an exploratory multi-omic analysis. TCR sequencing covered pretreatment tumor samples and matched, serially collected peripheral blood taken before and after atezolizumab treatment. Durable clinical benefit meant progression-free survival longer than 6 months, and TCR features were also tested against progression-free and overall survival. In the same patients, pretreatment tumors underwent whole exome sequencing and RNA sequencing in addition to TCR sequencing. Durable clinical benefit was achieved by nine patients and was not achieved by 20 patients. Pretreatment blood TCR-seq was available for 27 to 30 patients, at least one posttreatment blood collection was obtained for 24 patients, and tumor TCR-seq was available for 24 patients. Study-wide findings and limitations: A pretreatment peripheral blood TCR clonality below the median was linked to improved progression-free and overall survival. Greater expansion of tumor-associated TCR clones in peripheral blood 3 weeks after the start of treatment was observed in patients with durable benefit (n ≈ 20, p = 0.022). Because of the small sample size (n ≈ 29) and the many exploratory analyses performed, the results are intended to be regarded as hypothesis-generating.

For CDR1 and CDR2, the germline V gene lists SGHAT and FQNNGV. The junction shows trimming of 1 base on V and 2 bases on J, and the gene matches do not reach 7 bases of it. Taken from cysteine to phenylalanine, the CDR3 has 17 residues. Solely the CDR3 DNA is kept, with 51 bases framed from the first base. Concerning this clone: Its antigen remains unidentified. Base quality data are lacking; no much larger clone is found one base away.

Synthetic TCR analog templates were spiked into each PCR to estimate absolute template abundance from read counts. The immunoSEQ assay was used to amplify TCRbeta CDR3 regions from genomic DNA with bias-controlled V and J gene primers. Rearranged TCRbeta segments were sequenced at approximately 20X coverage. Concerning the study's data processing: Clustering was used to correct sequencing errors, and CDR3s were annotated against IMGT to assign V, D and J genes. Downstream analyses used only productive TCRbeta rearrangements, leaving out any out-of-frame or stop-codon sequences. To compute clonality, Shannon entropy was normalized by the log of the number of unique productive sequences and then subtracted from one. Clones differing between time points or between blood and tumor were identified by Fisher's exact test with Benjamini-Hochberg correction at adjusted p below 0.01. Entries here come from immuneACCESS through TCRdb and include only in-frame sequences with V and J called. Some clones fail to appear in such tables; in the studies checked, an unresolved V gene covers under half of the shortfall, and the cause of the remainder is unknown. Clone size and V and J calls were adopted from that table, with D and trimming inferred from the DNA. Counted in this sample were tens of thousands of clones; 90% of them appeared once. Roughly 1.6% of the sample is held by the ten biggest clonotypes.

The sample's time point, from its label and the paper: pretreatment peripheral blood. The cohort comprised fewer than 35 patients with locally advanced or metastatic urothelial carcinoma treated at Memorial Sloan Kettering on a trial protocol. Peripheral blood mononuclear cells were collected pretreatment and during treatment, at between 1 and 8 total time points per patient. The Qiagen DNeasy Blood extraction kit was used to purify genomic DNA from total PBMCs and tumor samples. PBMCs were collected pretreatment and during treatment, and were isolated and stored as previously described. This material consisted of PBMCs, taken around atezolizumab (anti-PD-L1) treatment. The rearrangement combines TRBV11-2 with TRBJ2-4; 8 central nucleotides agree with TRBD2. The TCR originated in a man between 60 and 75 years old with urothelial cancer. The DNA is TGTGCCAGCAGCTTAGTCCGGGGGGGGGAGTCCAAAAACATTCAGTACTTC. Translated, it gives CASSLVRGGESKNIQYF.